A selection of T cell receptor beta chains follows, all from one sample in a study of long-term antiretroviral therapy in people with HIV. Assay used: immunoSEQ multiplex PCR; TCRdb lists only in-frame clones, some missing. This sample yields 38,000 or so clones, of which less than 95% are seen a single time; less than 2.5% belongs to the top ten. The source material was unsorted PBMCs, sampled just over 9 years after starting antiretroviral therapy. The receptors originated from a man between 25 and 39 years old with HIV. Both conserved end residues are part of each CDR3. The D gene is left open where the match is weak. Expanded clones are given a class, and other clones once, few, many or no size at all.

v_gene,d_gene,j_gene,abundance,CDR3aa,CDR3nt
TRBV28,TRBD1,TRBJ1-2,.,CAIKGAGQDYGYTF,TGTGCCATCAAGGGGGCGGGACAGGACTATGGCTACACCTTC
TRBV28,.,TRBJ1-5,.,CASRDRDRSYSNQPQHF,TGTGCCAGCAGAGATCGGGACCGCTCATATAGCAATCAGCCCCAGCATTTT
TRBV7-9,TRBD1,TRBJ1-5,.,CASSLAVETGGNQPQHF,TGTGCCAGCAGCTTAGCGGTTGAGACAGGGGGCAATCAGCCCCAGCATTTT
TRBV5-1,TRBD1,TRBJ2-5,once,CASSLRQGAETQYF,TGCGCCAGCAGCTTGCGCCAGGGGGCTGAGACCCAGTACTTC
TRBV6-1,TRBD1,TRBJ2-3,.,CATSEQGGGTDTQYF,TGTGCCACATCCGAACAGGGGGGTGGCACAGATACGCAGTATTTT
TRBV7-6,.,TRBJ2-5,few,CASSLVASQETQYF,TGTGCCAGCAGCTTAGTGGCCAGCCAAGAGACCCAGTACTTC
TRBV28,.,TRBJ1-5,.,CASRLQGGNQPQHF,TGTGCCAGCAGGTTACAGGGTGGTAATCAGCCCCAGCATTTT
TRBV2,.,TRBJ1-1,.,CASTIGLQDTEAFF,TGTGCCAGTACAATTGGTCTTCAGGACACTGAAGCTTTCTTT
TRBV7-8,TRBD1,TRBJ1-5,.,CASSPGQANQPQHF,TGTGCCAGCAGCCCGGGACAGGCAAATCAGCCCCAGCATTTT
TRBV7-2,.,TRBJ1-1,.,CASSLTVNTEAFF,TGTGCCAGCAGCTTGACGGTGAACACTGAAGCTTTCTTT
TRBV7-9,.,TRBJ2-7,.,CASSPPDISPYEQYF,TGTGCCAGCAGCCCCCCGGACATCTCCCCCTACGAGCAGTACTTC
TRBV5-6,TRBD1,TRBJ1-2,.,CASRVHRGIDYGYTF,TGTGCCAGCAGGGTTCACAGGGGTATCGACTATGGCTACACCTTC
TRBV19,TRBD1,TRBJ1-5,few,CASSITGGNQPQHF,TGTGCCAGTAGTATTACAGGGGGCAATCAGCCCCAGCATTTT
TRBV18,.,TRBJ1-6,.,CASSPPVNSPLHF,TGTGCCAGCTCACCCCCGGTGAATTCACCCCTCCACTTT
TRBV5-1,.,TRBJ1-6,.,CASSDRSGVSPLHF,TGCGCCAGCAGCGACAGGTCAGGGGTTTCACCCCTCCACTTT
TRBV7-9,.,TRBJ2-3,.,CASSFRLGSGSDTQYF,TGTGCCAGCAGCTTCCGACTAGGATCAGGCTCAGATACGCAGTATTTT
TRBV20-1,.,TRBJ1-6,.,CSAPDGSPLHF,TGCAGTGCTCCGGATGGTTCACCCCTCCACTTT
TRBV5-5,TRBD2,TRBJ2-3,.,CASIGPSGGPDTQYF,TGTGCCAGCATCGGTCCTAGCGGGGGGCCAGATACGCAGTATTTT